This T cell receptor beta chain was documented in a study of OX40 agonist ivuxolimab in advanced cancers. Study overall: One hepatocellular carcinoma and a couple of cutaneous melanoma patients partially responded.

The CDR3 contains 11 residues. CDR1 is SQVTM, CDR2 ANQGSEA, per germline. V lost 5 bases and J 6 bases, leaving 9 bases between the germline ends. The method was immunoSEQ multiplex PCR; TCRdb's version includes in-frame clones alone and lacks a portion of them. Of just under 100,000 clones in the sample, roughly 94% are singletons; the top ten hold around 0.17%. A few counts support this clone. The rearrangement links TRBV29-1 to TRBJ2-3; D is ambiguous. The sequenced sample was CD4+ or CD8+ T cells sorted from blood, obtained in a trial of the OX40 agonist ivuxolimab. This clonotype was sampled from an adult with an advanced solid tumor such as melanoma, head and neck, liver or kidney cancer. This chain's CDR3 is CSVPVGDTQYF. In DNA, the CDR3 is TGCAGCGTTCCAGTGGGGGATACGCAGTATTTT.